Shown below are 8 T cell receptor beta chains from a single sample sequenced in a study of T cell changes during pregnancy in multiple sclerosis. TCRdb's table, derived via immunoSEQ multiplex PCR, lists solely in-frame clones and lacks some. The data hold about 40,000 clones, with approximately 94% observed a single time. Sequences were derived from peripheral blood, sampled before pregnancy. These receptors all stem from a female donor with multiple sclerosis, enrolled in a pregnancy study.

The CDR3 is CASSVGLAGINEQFF. In DNA form, the CDR3 reads TGTGCCAGCAGCGTTGGACTAGCGGGGATTAATGAGCAGTTCTTC. The chain couples TRBV9 to TRBJ2-1; 12 bases match TRBD2. The CDR3 runs 15 residues. Germline assignment: CDR1 SGDLS and CDR2 YYNGEE. V shed 2 bases and J 7 bases; nucleotides not matched to a gene: 4.

The chain is built from TRBV29-1 and TRBJ1-2; tentatively, D is TRBD1 (6 bases). This CDR3 region has 13 residues. Germline V gene sequence: CDR1 SQVTM, CDR2 ANQGSEA. V lost 6 bases, J lost 6 bases, and 17 bases lay in between. CDR3 in DNA: TGCAGCGTAACTCCGAACAGGGCGGATGGCTACACCTTC. Protein: CSVTPNRADGYTF.

The gene calls are TRBV29-1 and TRBJ2-5; 8 bases align to TRBD1. The junction had 12 bases not matched to a gene; V was cut back by 7 bases and J by 5 bases. The CDR3 loop spans 14 amino acids. Germline V gene data show CDR1 as SQVTM and CDR2 as ANQGSEA. The CDR3 coding sequence is TGCAGCGCAAGTCCGGACAGGGTGCGTGAGACCCAGTACTTC. Protein product: CSASPDRVRETQYF.

J is TRBJ2-3 and V is TRBV18, with 7 bases aligning to TRBD2. V shed 6 bases and J 2 bases; nucleotides not matched to a gene: 8. This CDR3 region has 15 residues. Looked up from germline, CDR1 is KGHSH and CDR2 is LQKENI. CDR3 coding DNA: TGTGCCAGCTCGCCGGAGCGGGGTTACACAGATACGCAGTATTTT. This gives the protein CASSPERGYTDTQYF.

The CDR3 is CASSDGGSQETQYF. The CDR3 region has the DNA TGTGCCAGCAGTGACGGCGGGAGCCAAGAGACCCAGTACTTC. The V gene is TRBV6-4, the J gene TRBJ2-5; 7 nucleotides line up with TRBD2. CDR3 length: 14 residues. In germline, CDR1 is MRHNA, CDR2 SNTAGT. The J segment lost 1 base and the V segment lost 2 bases, leaving 1 base of the junction unmatched.

The V and J genes are TRBV18 and TRBJ2-5; 12 bases are a match to TRBD2. The CDR3 runs to 14 residues. V lost 5 bases and J lost 5; bases outside the gene matches: 3. Germline lookup yields CDR1 KGHSH and CDR2 LQKENI. The DNA for the CDR3 is TGTGCCAGCTCATCAGGACTAGCGGGGGAGACCCAGTACTTC. Translated, it gives CASSSGLAGETQYF.

This sequence joins TRBV4-2 and TRBJ1-2; 12 nucleotides match TRBD1. J was trimmed by 6 bases and V by 1 base; bases with no gene match: 9. CDR3 length equals 17 residues. Per germline, CDR1 LGHNA and CDR2 YNFKEQ. CDR3 nucleotides: TGTGCCAGCAGCCAAGCGGGGACAGGGGGCTCGCGAGATGGCTACACCTTC. It codes for CASSQAGTGGSRDGYTF.

V usage is TRBV4-3 and J usage is TRBJ2-2; TRBD1 might be the D (5 bases). The V end was cut by 1 base, the J end by 7 bases, with 19 bases between. CDR1 and CDR2 from the germline V gene are LGHNA and YSLEER. The CDR3 is made up of 17 amino acids. CDR3 protein: CASSQVGRAHTGGELFF. The CDR3 DNA is TGCGCCAGCAGCCAAGTAGGCAGGGCCCACACAGGCGGGGAGCTGTTTTTT.